These 25 T cell receptor beta chains were sequenced from one sample in a study of T-cell memory formation after mild COVID-19. TCRdb independently ran MiXCR on the 5' RACE reads; one entry per CDR3 protein. The table shows 250,000 to 350,000 distinct CDR3 sequences, with 13% to 15% occurring only once. Sequencing used PBMCs or a T cell subset sorted from them (not recorded which). These receptors came from a man aged 18 to 30 who had mild COVID-19 (a few samples of this study predate the infection). Cell type and time point are not known.

The chain is built from TRBV5-1 and TRBJ1-5; the D gene is possibly TRBD1 (6 bases). The germline V and J ends were trimmed by 5 bases and 4 bases, with 16 bases remaining between them. The CDR3 is made up of 15 amino acids. Per germline, CDR1 SGHRS and CDR2 YFSETQ. CDR3 nucleotide sequence: TGCGCCAGCAGTTCGGAGGGACAAAGGAATCAGCCCCAGCATTTT. Translation gives CASSSEGQRNQPQHF. Full variable domain (remainder filled in from reference TRBV5-1 and TRBJ1-5): KAGVTQTPRYLIKTRGQQVTLSCSPISGHRSVSWYQQTPGQGLQFLFEYFSETQRNKGNFPGRFSGRQFSNSRSEMNVSTLELGDSALYLCASSSEGQRNQPQHFGDGTRLSIL.

The rearrangement joins TRBV3-1 to TRBJ1-4, with 8 bases that match TRBD1. V trimming: 2 bases; J trimming: 1 base; junction bases outside the gene matches: 9. CDR1 and CDR2 (germline): LGHDT, YNNKEL (reference sequence). The CDR3 is made up of 18 amino acids. As DNA, the CDR3 is TGTGCCAGCAGCCAACTGGACAGGGATCGGAGAACTAATGAAAAACTGTTTTTT. This sequence encodes CASSQLDRDRRTNEKLFF.

This clonotype was observed at least ten times. The J gene is TRBJ2-1, the V gene TRBV5-1; D may match TRBD1 or TRBD2 (5 bases each). The V end lost 2 bases, the J end lost 5 bases, and 8 bases lay between the germline ends. The CDR3 is made up of 13 amino acids. From germline, CDR1 is SGHRS and CDR2 YFSETQ. CDR3 in DNA: TGCGCCAGCAGCTTCGGGGCTAACAATGAGCAGTTCTTC. Amino acids: CASSFGANNEQFF.

This clonotype occurred many times. The chain combines TRBV5-1 with TRBJ2-1, with TRBD1 matching 7 bases. The V gene's germline CDR1 is SGHRS and CDR2 YFSETQ. V gave up 2 bases and J gave up 5 bases; unmatched junction bases: 7. This CDR3 is built from 15 residues. The CDR3 loop reads CASSLGGLENNEQFF. CDR3 bases: TGCGCCAGCAGCTTAGGGGGCCTCGAGAACAATGAGCAGTTCTTC.

V and J are TRBV6-2 or TRBV6-3 and TRBJ1-2; a weak D match, TRBD1 (5 bases). Trimming removed 3 bases at V and 2 bases at J, with 10 bases between. From germline, CDR1 is MNHEY and CDR2 SVGEGT. The CDR3 has 14 amino acids. The CDR3 coding sequence is TGTGCCAGCAGTTATCCCGGGACCAACTATGGCTACACCTTC. It codes for CASSYPGTNYGYTF.

This clonotype was recorded at least ten times. V usage is TRBV6-2 or TRBV6-3 and J usage is TRBJ2-3; the match to TRBD1 covers 8 bases. Germline V gene sequence: CDR1 MNHEY, CDR2 SVGEGT. This CDR3 has 15 residues. Trimming removed 7 bases from V and 2 bases from J; junction bases left unmatched: 8. The CDR3 DNA reads as TGTGCCAGCACCTCCGTGGACAGGGACACAGATACGCAGTATTTT. Its protein product is CASTSVDRDTDTQYF.

The chain joins TRBV7-2 to TRBJ2-7; the match to TRBD1 covers 10 bases. This CDR3 is built from 15 residues. CDR1 is SGHTA, CDR2 FQGNSA, per germline. V dropped 3 bases and J dropped 3; count of bases not matched to a gene: 5. CDR3 in amino acids: CASSLGQGIGYEQYV. The CDR3 coding sequence is TGTGCCAGCAGCTTGGGACAGGGGATAGGCTACGAGCAGTACGTC.

The sample holds a few counts of this clonotype. This chain connects TRBV20-1 to TRBJ2-2; weak D call: TRBD1 (6 bases). This CDR3 comprises 17 residues. Trimming removed 1 base at V and 2 bases at J, with 17 bases between. CDR1 is DFQATT and CDR2 is SNEGSKA in the germline V gene (reference sequence). DNA of the CDR3: TGCAGTGCTAGAGCCCCCAGGGGACAAATAAACACCGGGGAGCTGTTTTTT. Encoded protein: CSARAPRGQINTGELFF.

CDR3 nucleotide sequence: TGTGCCAGCAGCTCCGGCCTAGCGCGGGACAATGAGCAGTTCTTC. Amino acid sequence: CASSSGLARDNEQFF. The J gene is TRBJ2-1, the V gene TRBV7-7, with a tentative D call TRBD2 (6 bases). Trimming stripped 4 bases from V and 5 bases from J, with 15 bases between. Per the germline V gene, CDR1 is SSHAT and CDR2 is FNYEAQ (reference sequence). The CDR3 length is 15 residues.

This clonotype has just a few counts. The CDR3 loop is CASSISRGNYGYTF. The CDR3 nucleotides read TGTGCCAGTAGTATCTCCAGGGGCAACTATGGCTACACCTTC. The chain has TRBV19 and TRBJ1-2; D is possibly TRBD1 (6 bases). This CDR3 spans 14 amino acids. Germline V gives CDR1 LNHDA, CDR2 SQIVND (reference sequence). Trimming removed 3 bases from V and 2 bases from J, with 10 bases in between.

The chain has TRBV12-3 or TRBV12-4 and TRBJ2-5, with TRBD2 matching over 12 bases. J was trimmed by 4 bases and V by 2 bases; bases with no gene match: 5. CDR3 length equals 16 residues. The CDR3 DNA reads as TGTGCCAGCAGTTTAAGGGCTAGCGGGGGGGTAGAGACCCAGTACTTC. Its protein product is CASSLRASGGVETQYF.

This clonotype was seen many times. V usage is TRBV5-6 and J usage is TRBJ1-6, with no clear D. Germline CDR1 reads SGHDT; CDR2 reads YYEEEE. The CDR3 covers 12 residues. Trimming took off 6 bases at V and 7 bases at J, with 8 bases between the two ends. The CDR3 protein is CASTVWNSPLHF. For the CDR3, the DNA is TGTGCCAGCACCGTCTGGAATTCACCCCTCCACTTT.

The V call is TRBV12-3 or TRBV12-4, the J call TRBJ2-7, with D unresolved. This CDR3 region has 12 residues. The V and J ends lost 3 bases and 7 bases respectively, with 10 bases between them. In DNA form, the CDR3 reads TGTGCCAGCAGTTTTTCCCTGGGGGAGCAGTACTTC. It translates to CASSFSLGEQYF.

In its sample, this clonotype was seen many times. The chain uses TRBV11-2 and TRBJ1-1; 7 nucleotides agree with TRBD1. Germline V gene data show CDR1 as SGHAT and CDR2 as FQNNGV. Trimming cost V 5 bases and J 1 base; bases outside gene matches: 7. The CDR3 is made up of 15 amino acids. Written as DNA, the CDR3 is TGTGCCAGCAGCGAACACAGGGGTTGGAACACTGAAGCTTTCTTT. This codes for CASSEHRGWNTEAFF.

The rearrangement links TRBV7-2 to TRBJ2-1; TRBD2 aligns across 8 bases. After removal of 4 bases from V and 2 bases from J, the junction contained 4 bases not matched to a gene. Germline CDR1 SGHTA, CDR2 FQGNSA. The CDR3 extends over 15 amino acids. The CDR3 loop is CASSSRRGAYNEQFF. The CDR3 DNA sequence: TGTGCCAGCAGCTCCCGGCGGGGGGCCTACAATGAGCAGTTCTTC.

Only a few counts were recorded for this clonotype. A read error may explain this, as a much larger clone is one base away. This rearrangement joins TRBV11-2 to TRBJ2-3; TRBD2 matches at 9 bases. V was pared by 3 bases and J by 4 bases, with 2 bases of the junction left unmatched. Germline CDR1 is SGHAT and CDR2 is FQNNGV. This CDR3 has 14 amino acids. The CDR3: CASSFRGGADTQYF. The CDR3 nucleotides are TGTGCCAGCAGCTTTCGCGGGGGGGCAGATACGCAGTATTTT.

The table lists this clonotype with many counts. The V call is TRBV7-2, the J call TRBJ2-1; D gene uncertain. With 3 bases removed from V and 6 bases from J, the gap between germline ends came to 6 bases. Per germline, CDR1 SGHTA and CDR2 FQGNSA. This CDR3 is 12 amino acids long. The CDR3, as DNA: TGTGCCAGCAGCTTCCCTCTCAATGAGCAGTTCTTC. Translating gives CASSFPLNEQFF. The full variable domain, its missing parts supplied by reference TRBV7-2 and TRBJ2-1, is GAGVSQSPSNKVTEKGKDVELRCDPISGHTALYWYRQSLGQGLEFLIYFQGNSAPDKSGLPSDRFSAERTGGSVSTLTIQRTQQEDSAVYLCASSFPLNEQFFGPGTRLTVL.

CDR3 nucleotide sequence: TGTGCCAGCATATCGGGACCGAAGAACACCGGGGAGCTGTTTTTT. Protein product: CASISGPKNTGELFF. The V and J genes are TRBV6-5 and TRBJ2-2; D is tentatively TRBD1 or TRBD2 (5 bases each). The V gene lost 7 bases and the J gene lost 1 base, with 13 bases spanning the gap. The length of the CDR3 is 15 residues. Germline V gene lookup returns CDR1 MNHEY and CDR2 SVGAGI.

The chain couples TRBV12-5 to TRBJ2-1, with D perhaps TRBD2 (5 bases). Trimming removed 3 bases from V and 7 bases from J, with 13 bases in between. The CDR3 length is 14 residues. Germline V lookup: CDR1 LGHNT, CDR2 FRNRAP. The CDR3 is CASGLGSGGNEQFF. The CDR3 DNA is TGTGCTAGTGGTTTAGGATCCGGCGGGAATGAGCAGTTCTTC.

The chain couples TRBV4-1 to TRBJ1-2; TRBD1 aligns across 11 bases. The CDR3 covers 17 residues. The junction had 11 bases not matched to a gene; V was cut back by 3 bases and J by 5 bases. Germline CDR1 and CDR2: MGHRA and YSYEKL. The CDR3 sequence is CASSQGPGQGARYGYTF. The CDR3 DNA follows: TGCGCCAGCAGCCAGGGTCCCGGACAGGGGGCACGGTATGGCTACACCTTC.

This clonotype was recorded at least ten times. V is TRBV7-6 and J is TRBJ1-3; 9 positions agree with TRBD1. J was trimmed by 4 bases and V by 5 bases; bases with no gene match: 12. The CDR3 has 17 residues. Looked up from germline, CDR1 is SGHVS and CDR2 is FNYEAQ. CDR3 sequence: CASSRGTGHLTGNTIYF. CDR3 nucleotide sequence: TGTGCCAGCAGCCGGGGGACAGGGCATCTTACAGGAAACACCATATATTTT.

This sequence joins TRBV6-4 and TRBJ2-5, with D possibly TRBD1 on 5 matching bases. The V end lost 2 bases, the J end lost 0 bases, and 16 bases lay between the germline ends. Germline V lookup: CDR1 MRHNA, CDR2 SNTAGT. The CDR3 totals 17 residues. CDR3 DNA sequence: TGTGCCAGCAGTGACAGGGGCAAAACCCCGTACCAAGAGACCCAGTACTTC. Its protein product is CASSDRGKTPYQETQYF.

This chain links TRBV6-2 or TRBV6-3 with TRBJ2-7; tentative D call: TRBD2 (7 bases). The V end lost 2 bases, the J end lost 3 bases, and 20 bases lay between the germline ends. The CDR3 length is 17 residues. Germline CDR1 is MNHEY and CDR2 is SVGEGT. The CDR3 reads CASSYRGGEGTGYEQYV. The CDR3 region has the DNA TGTGCCAGCAGTTACAGGGGGGGAGAGGGAACAGGCTACGAGCAGTACGTC.

This clonotype occurred many times. This sequence joins TRBV7-2 and TRBJ2-2; 8 positions agree with TRBD2. CDR3 size: 13 residues. Germline V gene sequence: CDR1 SGHTA, CDR2 FQGNSA. V lost 5 bases and J lost 6; bases outside the gene matches: 2. Here the CDR3 reads CASSRAGAGELFF. The DNA of the CDR3 is TGTGCCAGCAGCCGAGCGGGGGCCGGGGAGCTGTTTTTT.

The CDR3 is CASSDRGHGNQPQHF. The DNA of the CDR3 is TGTGCCAGCAGTGACAGGGGGCACGGCAATCAGCCCCAGCATTTT. This chain connects TRBV6-5 to TRBJ1-5; TRBD1 matches at 10 bases. This CDR3 is 15 amino acids long. Germline CDR1 reads MNHEY; CDR2 reads SVGAGI. The trim removed 5 bases at V and 2 bases at J, leaving 3 bases unmatched.